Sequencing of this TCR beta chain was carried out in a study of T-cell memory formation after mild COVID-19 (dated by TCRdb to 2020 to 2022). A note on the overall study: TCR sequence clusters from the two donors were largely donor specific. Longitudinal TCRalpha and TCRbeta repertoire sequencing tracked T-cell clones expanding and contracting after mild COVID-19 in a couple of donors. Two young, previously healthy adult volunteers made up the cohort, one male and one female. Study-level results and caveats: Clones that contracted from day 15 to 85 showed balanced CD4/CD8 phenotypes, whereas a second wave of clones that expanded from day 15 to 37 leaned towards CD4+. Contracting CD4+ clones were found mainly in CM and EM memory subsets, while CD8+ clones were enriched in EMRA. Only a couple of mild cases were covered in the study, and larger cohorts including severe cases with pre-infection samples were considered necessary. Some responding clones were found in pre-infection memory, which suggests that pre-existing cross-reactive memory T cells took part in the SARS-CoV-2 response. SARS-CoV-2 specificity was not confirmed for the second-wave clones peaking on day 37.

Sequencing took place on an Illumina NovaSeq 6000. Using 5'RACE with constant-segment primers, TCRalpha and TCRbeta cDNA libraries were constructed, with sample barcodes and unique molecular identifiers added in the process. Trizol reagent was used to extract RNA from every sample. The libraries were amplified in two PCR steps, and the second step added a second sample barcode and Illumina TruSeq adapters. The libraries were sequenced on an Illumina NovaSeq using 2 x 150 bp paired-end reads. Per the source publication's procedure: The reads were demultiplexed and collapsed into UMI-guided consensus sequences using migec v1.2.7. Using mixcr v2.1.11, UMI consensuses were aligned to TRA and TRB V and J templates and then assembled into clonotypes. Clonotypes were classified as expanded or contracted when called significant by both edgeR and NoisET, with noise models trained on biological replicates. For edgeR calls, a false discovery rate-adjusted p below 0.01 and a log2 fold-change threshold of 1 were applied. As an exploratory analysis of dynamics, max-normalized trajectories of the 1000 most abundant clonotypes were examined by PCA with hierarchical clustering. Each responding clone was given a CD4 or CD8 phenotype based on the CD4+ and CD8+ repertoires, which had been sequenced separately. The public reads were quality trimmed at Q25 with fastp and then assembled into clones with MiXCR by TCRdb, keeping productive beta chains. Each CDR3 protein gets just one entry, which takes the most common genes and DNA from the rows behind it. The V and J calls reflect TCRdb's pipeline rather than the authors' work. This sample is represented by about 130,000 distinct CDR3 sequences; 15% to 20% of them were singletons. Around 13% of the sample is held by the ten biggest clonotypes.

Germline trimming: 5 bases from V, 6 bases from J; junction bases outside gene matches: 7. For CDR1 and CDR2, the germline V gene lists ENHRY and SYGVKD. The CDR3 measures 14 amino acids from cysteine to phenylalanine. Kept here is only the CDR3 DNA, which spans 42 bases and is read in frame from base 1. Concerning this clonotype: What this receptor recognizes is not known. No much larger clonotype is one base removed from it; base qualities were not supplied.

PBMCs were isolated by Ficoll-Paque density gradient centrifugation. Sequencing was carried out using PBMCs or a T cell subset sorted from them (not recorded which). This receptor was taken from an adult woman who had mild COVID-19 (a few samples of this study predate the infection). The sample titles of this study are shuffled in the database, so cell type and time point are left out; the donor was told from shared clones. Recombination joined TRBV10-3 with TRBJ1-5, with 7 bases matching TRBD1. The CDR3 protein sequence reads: CAISLTGDGQPQHF. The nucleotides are TGTGCCATCAGTTTAACAGGGGACGGTCAGCCCCAGCATTTT.